This T cell receptor (beta chain) was documented in a study of cytomegalovirus exposure and HLA in healthy donors (dated by TCRdb to 2017 to 2019). Regarding the research as a whole: An earlier analysis of a few hundred of the donors reported under 300 Gb of sequence data and 117 million unique TCR beta sequences obtained from roughly 170 million T cells. An early release covering just under 650 HLA-typed donors comprised roughly 300 gigabases of sequencing data and roughly 86 million unique TCR sequences. The genetic ancestry cluster associated with self-reported Caucasian donors included about four fifths of the 398 genotyped donors. The study aimed to test whether signatures of past pathogen exposure could be identified by cataloging public T cell receptors. The T cell repertoires of 666 subjects were profiled by immunosequencing and related to cytomegalovirus serostatus. A separate validation cohort of approximately 120 different subjects was used in addition to the approximately 700-subject first cohort. To predict cytomegalovirus infection status, the study brought together high-throughput TCR immunosequencing, statistical association of individual TCRs with disease status, and machine learning. A later analysis re-analyzed previously published TCR beta repertoires from approximately 670 donors and added high-resolution HLA genotyping to study TCR occurrence patterns. The later analysis used no new phenotypic data to find candidate immune exposures, relying instead on TCR beta sequences and their occurrence across donors. To decide whether each TCR beta V gene segment behaved as functional or pseudogenic, an earlier analysis of some 600 of the donors relied on high-throughput TCR beta sequencing. Alongside the repertoire data, information on donor age, sex, ethnicity and CMV serostatus was compiled. In a later genetic analysis, genome-wide SNP genotypes for about 65% of the roughly 700 donors were used, and that subset was treated as a discovery cohort. All discovery cohort repertoires had been generated on a single sequencing platform. HLA typing covered class I and class II loci at four-digit resolution. The number of typed donors differed by locus: about 629-630 for A, B, C, DRB1 and DQB1; approximately 540 for DQA1; 606 for DPA1; and approximately 450 for DPB1. A handful of DR-DQ haplotypes were handled as single units for association and clustering because linkage in the cohort was strong. On average, about 200,000 unique TCR beta nucleotide sequences were sequenced per donor among 398 genotyped donors of the cohort, with 15% to 20% of those sequences being non-productive. General findings and caveats noted by the study authors: Specific HLA alleles were associated with 18,000 or so TCR beta sequences at a false discovery rate of 0.05 in a later analysis. The authors suggested that the approach could potentially be generalized to other disease states and immunological phenotypes. Only TCR beta chains were sequenced in this cohort, and the absence of alpha or paired-chain data limited detectable features. The only immune exposure information available for the cohort was CMV serostatus. Presence/absence analyses assumed roughly uniform sequencing depth across donors, an assumption that may not hold. Because the 87-base-pair reads could not distinguish some IMGT-functional V segments, including TRBV6-2 and TRBV6-3, those segments were excluded. Assigning TCR associations to individual alleles was difficult when HLA alleles, especially DR and DQ, strongly co-occurred. In the study, 164 TCR beta chains were listed as associated with cytomegalovirus. In vitro tests confirmed that a few of the cytomegalovirus-associated TCR beta chains recognize cytomegalovirus antigens. Compared with equally common non-associated chains, HLA-associated TCR beta chains in a later analysis were more clonally expanded and had lower generation probabilities. In an earlier analysis of under 600 of the donors, most TCR beta V segments were observed in productive rearrangements about 87% or about 30% of the time, broadly matching IMGT annotations. In a later genetic analysis, a missense DCLRE1C variant was associated with V-gene and J-gene trimming of TCR beta chains, and the association was replicated in an independent cohort. A cluster of highly shared sequence variants was judged likely to be a technical artifact of the sequencing pipeline. A later analysis reported that several top co-occurrence clusters appeared linked to parvovirus B19, influenza, CMV and Epstein-Barr virus. A later analysis found that most CMV-associated TCR beta chains appeared HLA-restricted, with HLA associations seemingly driven largely by CMV exposure. Linkage disequilibrium might explain the correlated functional status among segregating V segments, but an unknown experimental factor could not be ruled out. Because counts were too low, seventeen rarely observed V segments, including chromosome 9 orphons, were left out of the earlier analysis of several hundred of the donors. A later analysis found that TCR association rates varied across HLA loci, with DRB1 alleles showing the most associated TCRs and HLA-C alleles the fewest. Most TCR sequences were seen in very few donors, while some public TCRs were found in many individuals. The classifier was reported to diagnose cytomegalovirus status with high specificity and sensitivity in both the original and validation cohorts. Compared with the approximately 670-donor mean, donors in an Asian-associated ancestry cluster had fewer N-insertions in productive TCRs, according to a later genetic analysis. A further reported finding was that TCR beta sequences accurately predicted the HLA-A and HLA-B alleles for most subjects in the first cohort. HLA typing was unavailable for some donors at each locus, so association tests used only the typed subset.

The cohort comprised several hundred healthy bone marrow donors. Cohort members were all nominally healthy when sampled, although unrecorded immune exposures were likely present. The donor was CMV seronegative and was included in the group of hundreds of seronegative cohort members. A peripheral blood sample was provided by each donor, and peripheral blood mononuclear cells were used for TCR beta sequencing. The Qiagen DNeasy Blood Extraction Kit was used to extract genomic DNA from the blood cell samples. The protocol used for the library was the immunoSEQ multiplex PCR assay. For the multiplex PCR, a mixture combining 60 forward primers for TCR Vbeta segments and 13 reverse primers for TCR Jbeta segments was used. Amplification of the CDR3 region of rearranged TCR beta genes was performed with a multiplex PCR assay on genomic DNA. The Illumina HiSeq System was used to sequence the amplified TCR beta libraries as 87-base-pair reads. Processing in the source paper ran as follows. A later analysis tallied about 77 million unique TCR beta chains across the roughly 610 repertoires, and some 10 million of those chains were shared by two or more donors. Raw reads were error-corrected and collapsed into unique sequences by a nearest-neighbor algorithm in which closely related sequences were merged to remove PCR and sequencing errors. CDR3 sequences were aligned to IMGT reference sequences to assign V, D and J gene segments. For a sequence to be retained, a match of at least six nucleotides was required to both a V gene segment and a J gene segment. A rearrangement counted as productive if the CDR3 had no stop codons and remained in frame with V and J, and every other rearrangement counted as non-productive. Following IMGT convention, CDR3 was defined as the stretch from the second conserved V-encoded cysteine up to the conserved J-encoded phenylalanine. The earlier analysis of a few hundred of the donors excluded sequences that lacked an unambiguous match to a single V gene segment. An earlier analysis of some 610 of the donors called V segments functional above 56.7% productive rearrangements and segregating when the between-donor standard deviation exceeded 5%. A statistical classification framework was built for diagnosing cytomegalovirus status from the catalog of TCR beta chain sequences. A later analysis assigned V and J genes by comparing TCR nucleotide sequences with IMGT/GENE-DB human TR gene sequences. The TCRdist pipeline was used in a later analysis to assign CDR3 sequences and most-parsimonious VDJ recombination scenarios. In a later analysis, every TCR beta chain was defined by the combination of its CDR3 amino acid sequence and its V-gene family, and reads without a unique V-gene family were dropped. To address suspected cross-contamination and a sequencing artifact, a later analysis removed 450 to 700 highly shared, low-generation-probability nucleotide sequences. In a later analysis, a clonal expansion index for each public chain was calculated from normalized within-repertoire ranks of inferred template counts. In a later analysis, generation probabilities were computed with a VDJ recombination model fitted to out-of-frame rearrangements, and the resulting probabilities were checked against IGoR. A later analysis scored TCR-TCR, TCR-HLA and TCR-CMV co-occurrence with hypergeometric tests, applying a repertoire-size bias correction to TCR pairs. False discovery rates were estimated in a later analysis by permuting HLA or CMV assignments 20 times. In a later analysis, co-occurring TCRs were grouped using DBSCAN, and TCRdist sequence similarity was added for clustering within HLA-allele-positive subsets. Repertoires with fewer than 30,000 or more than 120,000 public chains, plus five repertoires with anomalous nucleotide sharing, were excluded from co-occurrence clustering. Held by TCRdb, this immuneACCESS table contains in-frame sequences only and omits some clones. Under half of the omission traces to an unresolved V gene where checked; the cause of the rest is unknown. For V, J and clone size, that table is used; D and trimming come from the DNA. The table for this sample lists 140,000 to 150,000 clones; approximately 68% of them were counted only once. The top ten clonotypes cover around 4.2% of the sample.

A note on this clone: What antigen it recognizes has not been identified. No clone much larger than this one lies a single base away; base qualities are absent.

V and J lose 0 bases and 0 bases, and a span of 15 bases separates them. For CDR1 and CDR2, the germline V gene (reference sequence) lists LNHNV and YYDKDF. Spanning cysteine to phenylalanine, the CDR3 consists of 19 amino acids. Solely the CDR3 DNA is kept, with 57 bases framed from the first base. This chain joins TRBV15 to TRBJ1-6; the D gene is unclear. The source material was PBMCs. The receptor was derived from a man aged 60 to 75 in good health and CMV-seronegative. In nucleotides, the sequence is TGTGCCACCAGCAGAGATCTTCCCGGGGTGAGCTCCTATAATTCACCCCTCCACTTT. It is translated as CATSRDLPGVSSYNSPLHF. Full variable domain (CDR3 extended with the reference TRBV15 and TRBJ1-6 proteins): DAMVIQNPRYQVTQFGKPVTLSCSQTLNHNVMYWYQQKSSQAPKLLFHYYDKDFNNEADTPDNFQSRRPNTSFCFLDIRSPGLGDTAMYLCATSRDLPGVSSYNSPLHFGNGTRLTVT.